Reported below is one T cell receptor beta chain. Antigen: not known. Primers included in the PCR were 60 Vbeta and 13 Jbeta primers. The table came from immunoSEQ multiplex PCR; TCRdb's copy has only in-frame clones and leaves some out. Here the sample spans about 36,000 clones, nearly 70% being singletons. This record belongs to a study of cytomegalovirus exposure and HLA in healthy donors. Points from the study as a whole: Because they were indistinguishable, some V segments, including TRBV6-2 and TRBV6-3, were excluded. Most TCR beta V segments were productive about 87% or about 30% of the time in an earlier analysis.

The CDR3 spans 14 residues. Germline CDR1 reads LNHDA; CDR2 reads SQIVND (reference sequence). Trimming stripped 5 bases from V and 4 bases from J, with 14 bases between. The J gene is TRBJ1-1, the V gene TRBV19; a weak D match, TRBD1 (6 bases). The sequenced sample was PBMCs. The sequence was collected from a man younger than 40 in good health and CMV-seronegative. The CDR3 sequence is CASSSQGFGTEAFF. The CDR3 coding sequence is TGTGCCAGTAGTTCTCAGGGGTTTGGCACTGAAGCTTTCTTT.